A selection of T cell receptor beta chains follows, all from one sample in a study of OX40 agonist ivuxolimab in advanced cancers. Measured with immunoSEQ multiplex PCR; TCRdb has only the in-frame clones, and not every one. Among about 84,000 clones listed, approximately 89% were seen once. The specimen comprised CD4+ or CD8+ T cells sorted from blood, sampled in a trial of the OX40 agonist ivuxolimab. The receptors originated from an adult with an advanced solid tumor such as melanoma, head and neck, liver or kidney cancer. Both conserved end residues are part of each CDR3. D genes are given only for firm matches. Clone size is given for some rows only: seen once, a few or many times, or a class if the clone is expanded.

j_call clone_size v_call d_call cdr3_aa cdr3_nt
TRBJ1-5 - TRBV5-4 TRBD1 CASSLTGDSNQPQHF TGTGCCAGCAGCCTGACAGGGGATAGCAATCAGCCCCAGCATTTT
TRBJ2-5 - TRBV5-4 - CASSFGGETQYF TGTGCCAGCAGCTTTGGGGGAGAGACCCAGTACTTC
TRBJ2-3 once TRBV2 - CASSAWWEYTDTQYF TGTGCCAGCAGTGCTTGGTGGGAGTACACAGATACGCAGTATTTT
TRBJ2-5 - TRBV28 - CASSAPTRTQETQYF TGTGCCAGCAGCGCCCCGACTAGAACCCAGGAGACCCAGTACTTC
TRBJ2-1 - TRBV25-1 - CASRDPFNEQFF TGTGCCAGCAGGGACCCATTCAATGAGCAGTTCTTC
TRBJ1-4 - TRBV6-1 - CASSEGIVPPLFF TGTGCCAGCAGTGAAGGGATAGTCCCCCCACTGTTTTTT
TRBJ2-1 - TRBV2 TRBD1 CASSPDDRAHEQFF TGTGCCAGCAGTCCCGACGACAGGGCCCATGAGCAGTTCTTC
TRBJ2-5 - TRBV10-3 - CAISAGAPSLETQYF TGTGCCATCAGTGCGGGGGCCCCCTCCCTGGAGACCCAGTACTTC
TRBJ1-1 - TRBV7-8 TRBD1 CASSPGQGQGKNTEAFF TGTGCCAGCAGCCCAGGACAGGGGCAAGGGAAGAACACTGAAGCTTTCTTT
TRBJ1-3 - TRBV28 - CASSLDAGSGNTIYF TGTGCCAGCAGTTTAGACGCAGGTTCTGGAAACACCATATATTTT
TRBJ1-6 - TRBV29-1 - CSVEEGLGSPLHF TGCAGCGTTGAAGAGGGTCTGGGTTCACCCCTCCACTTT
TRBJ1-2 - TRBV4-2 - CASSQVPARQFDFGYTF TGTGCCAGCAGCCAAGTGCCCGCGAGACAGTTTGATTTTGGCTACACCTTC
TRBJ1-3 - TRBV6-1 TRBD1 CASSEARQGPSGNTIYF TGTGCCAGCAGTGAAGCGAGACAGGGACCCTCTGGAAACACCATATATTTT
TRBJ2-1 - TRBV2 - CASSAASATYNEQFF TGTGCCAGCAGTGCGGCTAGCGCGACGTACAATGAGCAGTTCTTC
TRBJ1-2 once TRBV7-2 - CASSPPGYYGYTF TGTGCCAGCAGCCCCCCGGGTTACTATGGCTACACCTTC
TRBJ1-2 - TRBV5-4 - CASSLVTGPYGYTF TGTGCCAGCAGCTTGGTCACGGGACCCTATGGCTACACCTTC
TRBJ2-5 once TRBV5-1 TRBD2 CASSLVVAGEETQYF TGCGCCAGCAGCTTGGTTGTAGCGGGAGAAGAGACCCAGTACTTC
TRBJ1-2 - TRBV5-4 TRBD1 CASSSEDGTAYGYTF TGTGCCAGCAGCTCGGAAGACGGGACAGCCTATGGCTACACCTTC
TRBJ1-4 few TRBV5-6 TRBD1 CASSDGTGTGYEKLFF TGTGCCAGCAGCGATGGGACAGGGACGGGTTATGAAAAACTGTTTTTT
TRBJ2-3 - TRBV14 - CASSPSTDTQYF TGTGCCAGCAGCCCTAGCACAGATACGCAGTATTTT
TRBJ2-1 - TRBV5-1 TRBD1 CASSGQIFNEQFF TGCGCCAGCTCGGGACAGATCTTCAATGAGCAGTTCTTC
TRBJ1-5 - TRBV27 TRBD1 CASQSRQGRYNQPQHF TGTGCCAGCCAAAGCAGACAGGGGCGGTACAATCAGCCCCAGCATTTT